The clone carrying this TCR beta chain came up a few times. The data belong to a study of blood T cell repertoires in COVID-19. Study at large: Sites across the United States, Italy and Spain contributed samples from acute and convalescent COVID-19. Sources were T cells, B-cell-depleted T cells, or PBMCs; the material itself was cDNA or gDNA.

In the authors' workflow: Nucleated cell counts were estimated from reference gene primer amplification. TCRdb keeps only in-frame clones here, not all; method: immunoSEQ multiplex PCR. The V and J calls and clone size were taken over from that table, and D and trimming were inferred from the DNA. The table records about 21,000 clones, 83% of them present only once. Trimming stripped 6 bases from V and 1 base from J, with 13 bases between. Germline V gene lookup returns CDR1 MNHEY and CDR2 SVGAGI. The CDR3 runs to 15 residues. Material: peripheral blood. The receptor was isolated from a human donor in a cohort sampled during active COVID-19. V is TRBV6-5 and J is TRBJ1-5, with no clear D. Here the CDR3 DNA reads TGTGCCAGCAGCTCTAATGTGAGAAGCAATCAGCCCCAGCATTTT. Amino acid sequence: CASSSNVRSNQPQHF.